The present entry profiles one T cell receptor (beta chain) with its context. CDR3 length: 13 amino acids. Germline CDR1 reads SGHRS; CDR2 reads YFSETQ. V dropped 4 bases and J dropped 9 bases, with 11 bases sitting between them. The data stem from a study of T cell responses to AZD1222 COVID-19 vaccine. Measured with immunoSEQ multiplex PCR; TCRdb has only the in-frame clones, and not every one. The sample lists tens of thousands of clones; around 85% were seen once. The TCR was taken from an adult in good health. The sequences come from peripheral blood, collected on day 0 of AZD1222 vaccination. This chain links TRBV5-1 with TRBJ1-6; D may be TRBD1 (5 bases). Written as DNA, the CDR3 is TGCGCCAGCAGCCAAGGGGATGCTTCACCCCTCCACTTT. This codes for CASSQGDASPLHF.